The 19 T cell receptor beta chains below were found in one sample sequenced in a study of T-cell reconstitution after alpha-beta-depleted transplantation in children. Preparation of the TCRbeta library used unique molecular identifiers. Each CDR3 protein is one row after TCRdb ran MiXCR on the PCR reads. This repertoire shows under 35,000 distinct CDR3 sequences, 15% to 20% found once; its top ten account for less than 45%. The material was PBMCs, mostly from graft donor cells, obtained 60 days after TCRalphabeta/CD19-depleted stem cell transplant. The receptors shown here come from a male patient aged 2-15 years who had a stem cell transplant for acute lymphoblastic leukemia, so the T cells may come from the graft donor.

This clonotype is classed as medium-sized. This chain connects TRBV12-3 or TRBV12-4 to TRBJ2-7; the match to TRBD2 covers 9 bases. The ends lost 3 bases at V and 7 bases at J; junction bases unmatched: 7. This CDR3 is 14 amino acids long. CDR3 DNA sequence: TGTGCCAGCAGTTTCCAGCGGGGGGTTGGGGAGCAGTACTTC. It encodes CASSFQRGVGEQYF.

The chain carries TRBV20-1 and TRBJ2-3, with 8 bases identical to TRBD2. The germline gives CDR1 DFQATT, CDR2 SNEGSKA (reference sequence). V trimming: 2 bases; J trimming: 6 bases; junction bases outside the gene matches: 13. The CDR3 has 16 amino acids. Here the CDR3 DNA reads TGCAGTGCTAGACACCGGCGGGGACTAGAGAGGGATACGCAGTATTTT. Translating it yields CSARHRRGLERDTQYF.

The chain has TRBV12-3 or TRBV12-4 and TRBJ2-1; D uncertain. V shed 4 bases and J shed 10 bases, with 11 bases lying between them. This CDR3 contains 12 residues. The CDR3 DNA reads TGTGCCAGCAGTTGGACGGCTCTCGAGCAGTTCTTC. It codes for CASSWTALEQFF.

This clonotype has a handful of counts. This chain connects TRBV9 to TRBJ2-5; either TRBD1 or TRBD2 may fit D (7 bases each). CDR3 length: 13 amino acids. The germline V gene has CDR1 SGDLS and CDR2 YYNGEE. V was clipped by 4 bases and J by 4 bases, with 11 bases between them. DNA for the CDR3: TGTGCCAGCAGCCAGGGGGGGGGAGAGACCCAGTACTTC. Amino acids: CASSQGGGETQYF. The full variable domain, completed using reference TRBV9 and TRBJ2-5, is DSGVTQTPKHLITATGQRVTLRCSPRSGDLSVYWYQQSLDQGLQFLIQYYNGEERAKGNILERFSAQQFPDLHSELNLSSLELGDSALYFCASSQGGGETQYFGPGTRLLVL.

The CDR3 loop reads CASSSNSGANVLTF. Here the CDR3 DNA reads TGTGCCAGCAGTTCAAACTCTGGGGCCAACGTCCTGACTTTC. The rearrangement links TRBV6-5 to TRBJ2-6; D call uncertain. From germline, CDR1 is MNHEY and CDR2 SVGAGI. Trimming stripped 4 bases from V and 0 bases from J, with 4 bases between. The CDR3 extends over 14 amino acids.

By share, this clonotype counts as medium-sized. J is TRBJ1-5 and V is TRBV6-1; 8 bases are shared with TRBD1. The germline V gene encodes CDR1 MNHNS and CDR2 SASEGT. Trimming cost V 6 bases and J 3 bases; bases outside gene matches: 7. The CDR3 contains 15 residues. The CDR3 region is CASRDDRGPNQPQHF. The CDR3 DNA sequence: TGTGCCAGCAGAGACGACAGGGGCCCCAATCAGCCCCAGCATTTT.

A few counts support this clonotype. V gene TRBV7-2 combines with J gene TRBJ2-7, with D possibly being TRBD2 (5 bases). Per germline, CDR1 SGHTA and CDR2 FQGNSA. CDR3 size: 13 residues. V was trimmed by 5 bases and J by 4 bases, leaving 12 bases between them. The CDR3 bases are TGTGCCAGCAGCCTCCTGACGGGATACGAGCAGTACTTC. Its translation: CASSLLTGYEQYF.

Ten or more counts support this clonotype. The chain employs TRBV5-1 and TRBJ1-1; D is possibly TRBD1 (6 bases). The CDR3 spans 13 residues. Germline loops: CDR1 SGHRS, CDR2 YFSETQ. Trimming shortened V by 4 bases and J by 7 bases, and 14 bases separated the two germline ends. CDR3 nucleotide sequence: TGCGCCAGCAGCCAACAGGGAGGAGGTGAAGCTTTCTTT. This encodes CASSQQGGGEAFF.

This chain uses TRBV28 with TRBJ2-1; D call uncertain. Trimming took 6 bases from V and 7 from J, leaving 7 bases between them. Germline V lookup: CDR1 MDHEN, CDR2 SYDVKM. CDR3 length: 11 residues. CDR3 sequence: CASRSSNEQFF. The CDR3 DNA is TGTGCCAGCAGGTCCAGTAATGAGCAGTTCTTC. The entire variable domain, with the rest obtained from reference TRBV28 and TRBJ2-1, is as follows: DVKVTQSSRYLVKRTGEKVFLECVQDMDHENMFWYRQDPGLGLRLIYFSYDVKMKEKGDIPEGYSVSREKKERFSLILESASTNQTSMYLCASRSSNEQFFGPGTRLTVL.

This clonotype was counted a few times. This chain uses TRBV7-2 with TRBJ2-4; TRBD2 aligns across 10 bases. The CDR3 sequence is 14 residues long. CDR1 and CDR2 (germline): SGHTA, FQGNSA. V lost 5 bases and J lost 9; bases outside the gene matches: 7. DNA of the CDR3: TGTGCCAGCAGCCTCGGGACTAGCGACGGCATTCAGTACTTC. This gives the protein CASSLGTSDGIQYF.

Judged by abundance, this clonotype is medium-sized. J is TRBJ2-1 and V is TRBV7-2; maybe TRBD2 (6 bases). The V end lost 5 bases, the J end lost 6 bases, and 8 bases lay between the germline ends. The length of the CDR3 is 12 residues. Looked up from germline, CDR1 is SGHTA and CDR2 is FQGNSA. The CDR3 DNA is TGTGCCAGCAGCCGGGGGTCCAATGAGCAGTTCTTC. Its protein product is CASSRGSNEQFF.

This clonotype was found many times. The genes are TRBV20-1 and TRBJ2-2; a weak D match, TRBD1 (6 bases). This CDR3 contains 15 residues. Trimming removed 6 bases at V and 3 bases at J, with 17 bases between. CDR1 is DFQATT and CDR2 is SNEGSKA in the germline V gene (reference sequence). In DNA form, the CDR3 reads TGCAGTGCAACGTCCCGGGACAAATACACCGGGGAGCTGTTTTTT. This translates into CSATSRDKYTGELFF.

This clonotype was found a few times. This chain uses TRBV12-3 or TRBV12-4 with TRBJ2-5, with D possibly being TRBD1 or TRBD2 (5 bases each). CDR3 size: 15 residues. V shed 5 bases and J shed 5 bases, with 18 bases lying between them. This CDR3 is CASSPRDPRGETQYF. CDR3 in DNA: TGTGCCAGCAGTCCCCGGGACCCACGAGGGGAGACCCAGTACTTC.

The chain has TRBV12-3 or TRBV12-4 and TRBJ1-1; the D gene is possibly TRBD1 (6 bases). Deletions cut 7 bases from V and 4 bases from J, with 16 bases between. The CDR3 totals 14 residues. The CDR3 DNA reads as TGTGCCAGCACCCTGACAGGAAGATCCACTGAAGCTTTCTTT. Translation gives CASTLTGRSTEAFF.

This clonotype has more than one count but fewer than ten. The DNA for the CDR3 is TGCAGCGTTGGGCTGCCAACCGGAGCGTCCAATGAGCAGTTCTTC. It codes for CSVGLPTGASNEQFF. V gene TRBV29-1 combines with J gene TRBJ2-1; D uncertain. The CDR3 is made up of 15 amino acids. Germline CDR1 SQVTM, CDR2 ANQGSEA. The ends were cut back, 4 bases at V and 6 bases at J, with 19 bases in the middle.

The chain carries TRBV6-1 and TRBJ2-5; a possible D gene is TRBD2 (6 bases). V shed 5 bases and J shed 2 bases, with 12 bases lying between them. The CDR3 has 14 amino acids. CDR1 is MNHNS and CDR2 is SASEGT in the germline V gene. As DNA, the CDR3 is TGTGCCAGCAGTCTTATAGCGGCTCAAGAGACCCAGTACTTC. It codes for CASSLIAAQETQYF.

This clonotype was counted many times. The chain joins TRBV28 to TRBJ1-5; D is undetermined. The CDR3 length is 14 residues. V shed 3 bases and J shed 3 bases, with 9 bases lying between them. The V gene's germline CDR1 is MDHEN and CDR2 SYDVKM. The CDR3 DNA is TGTGCCAGCAGTTTTGTTAGGCCCAATCAGCCCCAGCATTTT. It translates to CASSFVRPNQPQHF.

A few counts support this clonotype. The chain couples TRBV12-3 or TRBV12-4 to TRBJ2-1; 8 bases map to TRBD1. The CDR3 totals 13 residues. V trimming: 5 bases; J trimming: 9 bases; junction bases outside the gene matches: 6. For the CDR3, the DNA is TGTGCCAGCAGTCCTGGACAGGGAGGTGAGCAGTTCTTC. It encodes CASSPGQGGEQFF.

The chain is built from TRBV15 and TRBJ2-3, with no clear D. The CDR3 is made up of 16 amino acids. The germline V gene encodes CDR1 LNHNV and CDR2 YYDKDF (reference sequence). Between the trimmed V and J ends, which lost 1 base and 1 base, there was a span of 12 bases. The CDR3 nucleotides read TGTGCCACCAGCAGAGTAGGCACACTGCGCACAGATACGCAGTATTTT. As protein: CATSRVGTLRTDTQYF.